Listed below are T cell receptor beta chains from one sample, sequenced in a study of cytomegalovirus exposure and HLA in healthy donors. Method: immunoSEQ multiplex PCR; TCRdb's copy keeps in-frame clones and lacks some. This table has about 80,000 clones, over 60% appearing once. Sequencing input: PBMCs. The origin of the receptors is a male donor in good health and CMV-seropositive. CDR3s include the opening cysteine and the closing phenylalanine or tryptophan. The order of the fields is D gene, clone size, V gene, CDR3 length, J gene, CDR3 DNA, CDR3 protein. D genes are given only for firm matches. Size tells how often a clone was seen (once, few, many) or the class of an expanded clone, and some rows leave it out.

d_call: TRBD1
clone_size: -
v_call: TRBV5-4
cdr3_length: 13
j_call: TRBJ1-1
cdr3_nt: TGTGCCAGCAGCTTCACAGGGGGGACTGAAGCTTTCTTT
cdr3_aa: CASSFTGGTEAFF

d_call: TRBD2
clone_size: -
v_call: TRBV5-1
cdr3_length: 14
j_call: TRBJ2-7
cdr3_nt: TGCGCCAGCAGCCCCGATGGGGGGGCCTACGAGCAGTACTTC
cdr3_aa: CASSPDGGAYEQYF

d_call: -
clone_size: -
v_call: TRBV7-3
cdr3_length: 14
j_call: TRBJ2-7
cdr3_nt: TGTGCCAGCAGCTTAGGCGGGACCTCCTACGAGCAGTACTTC
cdr3_aa: CASSLGGTSYEQYF

d_call: TRBD1
clone_size: -
v_call: TRBV2
cdr3_length: 18
j_call: TRBJ2-7
cdr3_nt: TGTGCCAGCATCGAAGGTGGGACAGGGTCCGCTTCTCCCTACGAGCAGTACTTC
cdr3_aa: CASIEGGTGSASPYEQYF

d_call: TRBD2
clone_size: -
v_call: TRBV6-4
cdr3_length: 15
j_call: TRBJ2-1
cdr3_nt: TGTGCCAGCAGTACACTAGCGGGAGGTCCGAATGAGCAGTTCTTC
cdr3_aa: CASSTLAGGPNEQFF

d_call: TRBD2
clone_size: few
v_call: TRBV14
cdr3_length: 16
j_call: TRBJ2-3
cdr3_nt: TGTGCCAGCAGTCGTCGGACTAGCGGGAACACAGATACGCAGTATTTT
cdr3_aa: CASSRRTSGNTDTQYF

d_call: -
clone_size: -
v_call: TRBV4-1
cdr3_length: 15
j_call: TRBJ2-7
cdr3_nt: TGCGCCAGCAGCCAAGAAGAGGCAACTTCCTACGAGCAGTACTTC
cdr3_aa: CASSQEEATSYEQYF

d_call: TRBD1
clone_size: -
v_call: TRBV30
cdr3_length: 12
j_call: TRBJ1-2
cdr3_nt: TGTGCCTGGAGGTGGACAGGGCGCGGCTACACCTTC
cdr3_aa: CAWRWTGRGYTF

d_call: -
clone_size: -
v_call: TRBV7-3
cdr3_length: 12
j_call: TRBJ2-3
cdr3_nt: TGTGCCAGCAGCCGGACGGGGGATACGCAGTATTTT
cdr3_aa: CASSRTGDTQYF

d_call: -
clone_size: -
v_call: TRBV19
cdr3_length: 13
j_call: TRBJ1-1
cdr3_nt: TGTGCCAGTAGTGATCACGGACAGAGTGAAGCTTTCTTT
cdr3_aa: CASSDHGQSEAFF

d_call: -
clone_size: -
v_call: TRBV5-1
cdr3_length: 14
j_call: TRBJ1-3
cdr3_nt: TGCGCCAGCAGCCGAACAGATTCTGGAAACACCATATATTTT
cdr3_aa: CASSRTDSGNTIYF

d_call: -
clone_size: -
v_call: TRBV6-1
cdr3_length: 12
j_call: TRBJ2-2
cdr3_nt: TGTGCCAGCAGAGAGGGGGCCGGGGAGCTGTTTTTT
cdr3_aa: CASREGAGELFF

d_call: TRBD2
clone_size: few
v_call: TRBV13
cdr3_length: 16
j_call: TRBJ2-1
cdr3_nt: TGTGCCAGCAGCACCTTCCTTAGCGGGAGTGGTAATGAGCAGTTCTTC
cdr3_aa: CASSTFLSGSGNEQFF

d_call: TRBD2
clone_size: -
v_call: TRBV5-1
cdr3_length: 14
j_call: TRBJ2-7
cdr3_nt: TGCGCCAGCAGCGGCGGGACTAGCGGTTACGAGCAGTACTTC
cdr3_aa: CASSGGTSGYEQYF

d_call: TRBD1
clone_size: -
v_call: TRBV7-2
cdr3_length: 15
j_call: TRBJ2-2
cdr3_nt: TGTGCCAGCAGCGTCGCAGGGGGCTATACCGGGGAGCTGTTTTTT
cdr3_aa: CASSVAGGYTGELFF

d_call: -
clone_size: once
v_call: TRBV5-1
cdr3_length: 17
j_call: TRBJ2-4
cdr3_nt: TGCGCCAGCAGCCTAGGGCCGACAGCCGTGGAGAGAAACATTCAGTACTTC
cdr3_aa: CASSLGPTAVERNIQYF

d_call: -
clone_size: -
v_call: TRBV6-4
cdr3_length: 11
j_call: TRBJ2-3
cdr3_nt: TGTGCCAGCAGTGCAGGGGATACGCAGTATTTT
cdr3_aa: CASSAGDTQYF

d_call: TRBD2
clone_size: -
v_call: TRBV5-6
cdr3_length: 14
j_call: TRBJ2-1
cdr3_nt: TGTGCCAGCAGTATAGCGGGAGTCGCAAATGAGCAGTTCTTC
cdr3_aa: CASSIAGVANEQFF

d_call: TRBD1
clone_size: -
v_call: TRBV6-1
cdr3_length: 14
j_call: TRBJ1-1
cdr3_nt: TGTGCCAGCAAACCGGGACAGCTGAACACTGAAGCTTTCTTT
cdr3_aa: CASKPGQLNTEAFF

d_call: TRBD2
clone_size: -
v_call: TRBV4-2
cdr3_length: 13
j_call: TRBJ2-3
cdr3_nt: TGTGCCAGCAGCCAGGGACTAGCAGATACGCAGTATTTT
cdr3_aa: CASSQGLADTQYF

d_call: -
clone_size: -
v_call: TRBV30
cdr3_length: 15
j_call: TRBJ2-3
cdr3_nt: TGTGCCTGGGGGGTAGCGGCCACTCGGGTAGATACGCAGTATTTT
cdr3_aa: CAWGVAATRVDTQYF

d_call: -
clone_size: -
v_call: TRBV9
cdr3_length: 14
j_call: TRBJ2-7
cdr3_nt: TGTGCCAGCAGCCCCGGGACAACAACCTACGAGCAGTACTTC
cdr3_aa: CASSPGTTTYEQYF

d_call: -
clone_size: -
v_call: TRBV6-6
cdr3_length: 12
j_call: TRBJ2-5
cdr3_nt: TGTGCCAGCAGCCCTATTGAAGAGACCCAGTACTTC
cdr3_aa: CASSPIEETQYF

d_call: TRBD2
clone_size: -
v_call: TRBV7-2
cdr3_length: 13
j_call: TRBJ2-1
cdr3_nt: TGTGCCAGCAGCTGGGTGACTAGCGGGGCCCCCCTCTTC
cdr3_aa: CASSWVTSGAPLF

d_call: TRBD1
clone_size: -
v_call: TRBV29-1
cdr3_length: 15
j_call: TRBJ1-4
cdr3_nt: TGCAGCGTTGGACTACAGGGGCAGTCGAGTGAAAAACTGTTTTTT
cdr3_aa: CSVGLQGQSSEKLFF

d_call: -
clone_size: -
v_call: TRBV28
cdr3_length: 13
j_call: TRBJ1-2
cdr3_nt: TGTGCCAGCAGTTGGTCGGTTAACTATGGCTACACCTTC
cdr3_aa: CASSWSVNYGYTF

d_call: -
clone_size: few
v_call: TRBV5-1
cdr3_length: 15
j_call: TRBJ2-2
cdr3_nt: TGCGCCAGCAGCTCACAGAACGGTAACACCGGGGAGCTGTTTTTT
cdr3_aa: CASSSQNGNTGELFF

d_call: -
clone_size: once
v_call: TRBV7-9
cdr3_length: 11
j_call: TRBJ1-1
cdr3_nt: TGTGCCAGCACCGAGGGTAAAGAGGCCTTCTTT
cdr3_aa: CASTEGKEAFF

d_call: -
clone_size: -
v_call: TRBV9
cdr3_length: 14
j_call: TRBJ2-7
cdr3_nt: TGTGCCAGCAGCATGAGTAACAGGGCGGAAGAGCAGTACTTC
cdr3_aa: CASSMSNRAEEQYF

d_call: -
clone_size: -
v_call: TRBV7-9
cdr3_length: 16
j_call: TRBJ2-3
cdr3_nt: TGTGCCAGCAGCTTAGGTAGAGGGATTTTACTTGATACGCAGTATTTT
cdr3_aa: CASSLGRGILLDTQYF

d_call: TRBD1
clone_size: -
v_call: TRBV6-5
cdr3_length: 12
j_call: TRBJ1-6
cdr3_nt: TGTGCCAGCAGCTTTAACAGGGGGCCCCTCCACTTT
cdr3_aa: CASSFNRGPLHF

d_call: TRBD2
clone_size: once
v_call: TRBV4-1
cdr3_length: 16
j_call: TRBJ2-1
cdr3_nt: TGCGCCAGCAGCCAAGAGTCGCGGGGGGGATCTGGTGAGCAGTTCTTC
cdr3_aa: CASSQESRGGSGEQFF

d_call: -
clone_size: few
v_call: TRBV6-1
cdr3_length: 13
j_call: TRBJ1-2
cdr3_nt: TGTGCCAGCGGGGTGGGGGGGGCAGGGGGCTACACCTTC
cdr3_aa: CASGVGGAGGYTF

d_call: -
clone_size: -
v_call: TRBV30
cdr3_length: 13
j_call: TRBJ1-1
cdr3_nt: TGTGCCTGGTCTGGGGGCGATAACACTGAAGCTTTCTTT
cdr3_aa: CAWSGGDNTEAFF

d_call: TRBD1
clone_size: -
v_call: TRBV4-1
cdr3_length: 15
j_call: TRBJ1-1
cdr3_nt: TGCGCCAGCAGCCGAGGACAGGGGGCTGGAACTGAAGCTTTCTTT
cdr3_aa: CASSRGQGAGTEAFF

d_call: -
clone_size: -
v_call: TRBV5-1
cdr3_length: 14
j_call: TRBJ2-1
cdr3_nt: TGCGCCAGCAGCTTGGACTCAGGTCTGGGTGAGCAGTTCTTC
cdr3_aa: CASSLDSGLGEQFF

d_call: TRBD1
clone_size: -
v_call: TRBV30
cdr3_length: 16
j_call: TRBJ1-2
cdr3_nt: TGTGCCTGGAGTGTTCCTTTGGCGACAGGGGTGGATGGCTACACCTTC
cdr3_aa: CAWSVPLATGVDGYTF

d_call: -
clone_size: few
v_call: TRBV7-3
cdr3_length: 14
j_call: TRBJ2-3
cdr3_nt: TGTGCCAGCAGCTCTCTTACTAGCACAGATACGCAGTATTTT
cdr3_aa: CASSSLTSTDTQYF

d_call: -
clone_size: few
v_call: TRBV2
cdr3_length: 18
j_call: TRBJ2-6
cdr3_nt: TGTGCCAGCAGCCCCCGTGGGGGGACCTACTCTGGGGCCAACGTCCTGACTTTC
cdr3_aa: CASSPRGGTYSGANVLTF

d_call: -
clone_size: once
v_call: TRBV7-2
cdr3_length: 13
j_call: TRBJ2-7
cdr3_nt: TGTGCCAGCAGCATTGAAGGGGGTTACGAGCAGTACTTC
cdr3_aa: CASSIEGGYEQYF

d_call: -
clone_size: -
v_call: TRBV5-1
cdr3_length: 15
j_call: TRBJ1-6
cdr3_nt: TGCGCCAGCAGCTTGGAGGATCTGGGCAATTCACCCCTCCACTTT
cdr3_aa: CASSLEDLGNSPLHF

d_call: TRBD2
clone_size: -
v_call: TRBV6-5
cdr3_length: 15
j_call: TRBJ2-1
cdr3_nt: TGTGCCAGCAGCTTCCGGACTAGGTTGAACAATGAGCAGTTCTTC
cdr3_aa: CASSFRTRLNNEQFF